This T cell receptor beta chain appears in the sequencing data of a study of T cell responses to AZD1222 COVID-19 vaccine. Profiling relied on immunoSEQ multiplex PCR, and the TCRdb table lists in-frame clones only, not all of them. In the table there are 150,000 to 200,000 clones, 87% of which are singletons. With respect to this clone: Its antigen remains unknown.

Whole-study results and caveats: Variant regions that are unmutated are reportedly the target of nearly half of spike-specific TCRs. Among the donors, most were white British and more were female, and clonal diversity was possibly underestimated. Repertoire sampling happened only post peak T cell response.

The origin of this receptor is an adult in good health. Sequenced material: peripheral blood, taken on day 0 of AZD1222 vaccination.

CDR3 DNA: TGTGCCAGCAGTGAAGCGCTTCTCTTACAGGGGAGGCTCTACGAGCAGTACTTC. Amino acid sequence: CASSEALLLQGRLYEQYF. The V and J genes are TRBV6-1 and TRBJ2-7; D may be TRBD1 (7 bases). The CDR3 is 18 amino acids. Germline CDR1 and CDR2: MNHNS and SASEGT. V was trimmed by 0 bases and J by 3 bases, leaving 21 bases between them.